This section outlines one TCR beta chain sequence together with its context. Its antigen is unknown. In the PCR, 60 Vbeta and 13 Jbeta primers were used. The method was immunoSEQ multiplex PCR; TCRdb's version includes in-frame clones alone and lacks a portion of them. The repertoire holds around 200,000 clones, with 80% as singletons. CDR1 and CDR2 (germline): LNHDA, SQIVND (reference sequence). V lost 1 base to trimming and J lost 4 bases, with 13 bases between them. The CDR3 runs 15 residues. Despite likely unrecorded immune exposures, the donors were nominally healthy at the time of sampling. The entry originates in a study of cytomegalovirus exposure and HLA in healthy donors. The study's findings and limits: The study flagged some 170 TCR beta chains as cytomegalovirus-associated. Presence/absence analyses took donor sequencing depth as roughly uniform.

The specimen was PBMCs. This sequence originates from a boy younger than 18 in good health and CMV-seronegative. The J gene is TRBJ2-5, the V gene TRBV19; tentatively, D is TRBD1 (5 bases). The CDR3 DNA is TGTGCCAGTAGTATAGTACGACAGTCAGGAGAGACCCAGTACTTC. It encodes CASSIVRQSGETQYF. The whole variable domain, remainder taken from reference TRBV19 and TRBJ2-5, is DGGITQSPKYLFRKEGQNVTLSCEQNLNHDAMYWYRQDPGQGLRLIYYSQIVNDFQKGDIAEGYSVSREKKESFPLTVTSAQKNPTAFYLCASSIVRQSGETQYFGPGTRLLVL.